These T cell receptor beta chains were read from a single sample in a study of blood T cells in healthy people across ages. From the 5' RACE reads, TCRdb called clonotypes with MiXCR, one entry per CDR3 protein. The sample lists around 1,800,000 distinct CDR3 sequences, roughly 43% occurring once. Sequencing input: blood. These receptors all come from a human donor in good health. CDR3s include the opening cysteine and the closing phenylalanine or tryptophan. Each record gives: CDR3 protein, V gene, J gene.

CDR3: CASSRDRSVGGYTF
V: TRBV7-2
J: TRBJ1-2

CDR3: CASSLDRRQSSYNEQFF
V: TRBV11-2
J: TRBJ2-1

CDR3: CASSSEQGAVYEQYF
V: TRBV5-1
J: TRBJ2-7

CDR3: CASSVGPDSNQPQHF
V: TRBV9
J: TRBJ1-5

CDR3: CASSQDRQGAGETQYF
V: TRBV4-3
J: TRBJ2-5

CDR3: CSARDPRQGVFHNNEQFF
V: TRBV20-1
J: TRBJ2-1

CDR3: CASSVQSLAESPLHF
V: TRBV7-2
J: TRBJ1-6

CDR3: CASSPNARDRVFQADYGYTF
V: TRBV7-8
J: TRBJ1-2

CDR3: CASSALGPGGETQYF
V: TRBV25-1
J: TRBJ2-5

CDR3: CASSYWGNTEAFF
V: TRBV6-2/TRBV6-3
J: TRBJ1-1

CDR3: CASSLCVLADAYEQYF
V: TRBV5-1
J: TRBJ2-7

CDR3: CAISERSTGANVLTF
V: TRBV10-3
J: TRBJ2-6

CDR3: CASSRTSGGYTF
V: TRBV6-5
J: TRBJ1-2

CDR3: CAIRGLAGVPDTQYF
V: TRBV10-3
J: TRBJ2-3

CDR3: CASSLAPETDTQYF
V: TRBV4-3
J: TRBJ2-3

CDR3: CASSVGQYF
V: TRBV2
J: TRBJ2-5

CDR3: CASSSTTENTEAFF
V: TRBV9
J: TRBJ1-1

CDR3: CASSFTGASTYGQYF
V: TRBV7-6
J: TRBJ2-4

CDR3: CASSLVVASGKYEQYF
V: TRBV5-1
J: -

CDR3: CASSGYRGNEKLFF
V: TRBV27
J: TRBJ1-4

CDR3: CASSVSPGMTGDYGYTF
V: TRBV9
J: TRBJ1-2

CDR3: CASSLPLNTDRFFLGKNIQYF
V: TRBV11-2
J: TRBJ2-4

CDR3: CSVPQGNTIYF
V: TRBV29-1
J: TRBJ1-3

CDR3: CASSYSETDSYEQYF
V: TRBV6-2/TRBV6-3
J: TRBJ2-7

CDR3: CASSLAGFLSYEQYF
V: TRBV12-3/TRBV12-4
J: TRBJ2-7

CDR3: CASRNGGNQPQHF
V: TRBV6-2/TRBV6-3
J: TRBJ1-5

CDR3: CASSQVSRHYGYTF
V: TRBV4-1
J: TRBJ1-2

CDR3: CASKLTGVSSGNTIYF
V: TRBV27
J: TRBJ1-3

CDR3: CASTLPGKGNNTEAFF
V: TRBV6-6
J: TRBJ1-1

CDR3: CASSFRGQRITDTQYF
V: TRBV27
J: TRBJ2-3

CDR3: CATRVGGGNQPQHF
V: TRBV10-3
J: TRBJ1-5

CDR3: CASSLDRASGAFF
V: TRBV7-9
J: -

CDR3: CSARVMGGTDTQYF
V: TRBV20-1
J: TRBJ2-3

CDR3: CATSIWRQEGGYTF
V: TRBV15
J: TRBJ1-2

CDR3: CTSSKDTTYSYEQYF
V: TRBV11-3
J: TRBJ2-7

CDR3: CASRPPTGSNYGYTF
V: TRBV5-6
J: TRBJ1-2

CDR3: CASSLEDSRDIQYF
V: TRBV5-1
J: TRBJ2-4